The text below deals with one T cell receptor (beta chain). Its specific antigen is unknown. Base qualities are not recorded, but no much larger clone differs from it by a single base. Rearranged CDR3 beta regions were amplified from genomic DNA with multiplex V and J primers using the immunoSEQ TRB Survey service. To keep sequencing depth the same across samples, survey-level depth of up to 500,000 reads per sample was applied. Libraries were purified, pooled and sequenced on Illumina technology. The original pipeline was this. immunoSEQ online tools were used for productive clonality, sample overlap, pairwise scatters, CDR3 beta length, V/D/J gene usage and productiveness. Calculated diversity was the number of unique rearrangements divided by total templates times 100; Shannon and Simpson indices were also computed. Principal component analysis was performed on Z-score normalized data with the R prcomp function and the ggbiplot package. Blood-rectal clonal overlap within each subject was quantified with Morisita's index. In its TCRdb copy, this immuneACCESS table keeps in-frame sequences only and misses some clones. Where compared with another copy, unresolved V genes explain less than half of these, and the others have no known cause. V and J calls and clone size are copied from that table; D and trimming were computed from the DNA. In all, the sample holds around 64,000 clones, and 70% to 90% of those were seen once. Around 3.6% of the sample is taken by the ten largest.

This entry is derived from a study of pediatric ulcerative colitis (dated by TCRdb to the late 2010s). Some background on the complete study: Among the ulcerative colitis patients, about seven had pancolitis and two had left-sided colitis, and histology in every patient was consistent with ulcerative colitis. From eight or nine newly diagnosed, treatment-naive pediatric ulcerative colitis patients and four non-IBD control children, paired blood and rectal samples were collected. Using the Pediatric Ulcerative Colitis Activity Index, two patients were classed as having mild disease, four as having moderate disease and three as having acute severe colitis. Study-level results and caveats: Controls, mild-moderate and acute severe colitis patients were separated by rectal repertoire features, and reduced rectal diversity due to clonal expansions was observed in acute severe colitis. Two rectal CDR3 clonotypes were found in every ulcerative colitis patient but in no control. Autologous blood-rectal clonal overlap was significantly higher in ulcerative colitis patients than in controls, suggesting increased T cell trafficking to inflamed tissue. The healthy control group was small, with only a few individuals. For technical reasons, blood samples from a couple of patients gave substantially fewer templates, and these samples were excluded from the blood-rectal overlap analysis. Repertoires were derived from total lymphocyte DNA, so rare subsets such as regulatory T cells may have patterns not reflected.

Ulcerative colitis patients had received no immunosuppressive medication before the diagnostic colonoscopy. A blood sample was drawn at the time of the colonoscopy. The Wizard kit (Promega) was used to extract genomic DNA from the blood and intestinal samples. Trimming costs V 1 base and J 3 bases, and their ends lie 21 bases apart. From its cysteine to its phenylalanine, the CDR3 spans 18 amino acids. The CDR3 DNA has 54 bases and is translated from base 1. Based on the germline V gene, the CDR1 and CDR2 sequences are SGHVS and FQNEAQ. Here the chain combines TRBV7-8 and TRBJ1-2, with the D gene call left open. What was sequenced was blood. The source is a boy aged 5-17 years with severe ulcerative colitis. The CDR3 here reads CASSLVGTSWGLDYGYTF. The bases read TGTGCCAGCAGCTTAGTCGGAACAAGTTGGGGATTGGACTATGGCTACACCTTC. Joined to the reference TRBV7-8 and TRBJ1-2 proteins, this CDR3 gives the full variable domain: GAGVSQSPRYKVAKRGQDVALRCDPISGHVSLFWYQQALGQGPEFLTYFQNEAQLDKSGLPSDRFFAERPEGSVSTLKIQRTQQEDSAVYLCASSLVGTSWGLDYGYTFGSGTRLTVV.